Below, 4 T cell receptor beta chains from the same sample are listed, as sequenced in a study of cytomegalovirus exposure and HLA in healthy donors. Primers: 60 Vbeta forward and 13 Jbeta reverse. Clones were read by immunoSEQ multiplex PCR, and TCRdb kept only the in-frame ones, dropping some. The table lists about 93,000 clones, approximately 80% of them singletons. The sequenced material came from PBMCs. The receptor source for this set is a woman in her thirties or forties in good health and CMV-seronegative.

Here the CDR3 reads CASSLGTDSNQPQHF. CDR3 nucleotide sequence: TGTGCCAGCAGCCTAGGGACAGATAGCAATCAGCCCCAGCATTTT. The chain combines TRBV11-2 with TRBJ1-5, with 7 bases lining up with TRBD1. The CDR3 totals 15 residues. After removal of 5 bases from V and 0 bases from J, the junction contained 4 bases not matched to a gene. The V gene's germline CDR1 is SGHAT and CDR2 FQNNGV.

The chain couples TRBV28 to TRBJ1-2; D not certain. Germline CDR1 MDHEN, CDR2 SYDVKM. This CDR3 spans 13 amino acids. V was trimmed by 8 bases and J by 2 bases, leaving 12 bases between them. The CDR3 spells CASLRGDNYGYTF. CDR3 bases: TGTGCCAGCCTGCGGGGAGACAACTATGGCTACACCTTC.

The chain employs TRBV5-4 and TRBJ2-5; a possible D gene is TRBD1 (6 bases). V lost 5 bases, J lost 2 bases, and 19 bases lay in between. Germline CDR1 is SGHNT and CDR2 is YYREEE (reference sequence). The CDR3 runs 16 residues. This chain's CDR3 is CASSAEIWGPQETQYF. The CDR3 DNA reads TGTGCCAGCAGTGCCGAGATTTGGGGGCCTCAAGAGACCCAGTACTTC. The variable domain in full, completed from reference TRBV5-4 and TRBJ2-5, reads ETGVTQSPTHLIKTRGQQVTLRCSSQSGHNTVSWYQQALGQGPQFIFQYYREEENGRGNFPPRFSGLQFPNYSSELNVNALELDDSALYLCASSAEIWGPQETQYFGPGTRLLVL.

The rearrangement uses TRBV2 and TRBJ2-5; 7 nucleotides align to TRBD2. This CDR3 is built from 13 residues. V trimming: 4 bases; J trimming: 9 bases; junction bases outside the gene matches: 8. Germline CDR1 reads SNHLY; CDR2 reads FYNNEI. The CDR3 region is CASSVLPREAQYF. In DNA form, the CDR3 reads TGTGCCAGCAGTGTTCTCCCCCGGGAGGCCCAGTACTTC.